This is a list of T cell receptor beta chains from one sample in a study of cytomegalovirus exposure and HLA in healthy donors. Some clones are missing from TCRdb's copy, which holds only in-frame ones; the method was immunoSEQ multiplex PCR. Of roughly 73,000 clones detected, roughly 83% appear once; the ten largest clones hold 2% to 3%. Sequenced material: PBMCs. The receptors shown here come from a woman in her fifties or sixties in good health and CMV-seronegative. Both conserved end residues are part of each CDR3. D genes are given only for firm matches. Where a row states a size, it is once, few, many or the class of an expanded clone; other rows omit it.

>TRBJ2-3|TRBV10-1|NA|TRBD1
TGCGCCAGCAGCAAACACGACAGGGGGCTTGCAGATACGCAGTATTTT
CASSKHDRGLADTQYF
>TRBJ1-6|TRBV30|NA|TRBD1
TGTGCCTGGACCCTTGGACAGGGGGTCTCACCCCTCCACTTT
CAWTLGQGVSPLHF
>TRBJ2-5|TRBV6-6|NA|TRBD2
TGTGCCAGCAGCTCAAGGACTAGCGGGAGTAGCGAGACCCAGTACTTC
CASSSRTSGSSETQYF
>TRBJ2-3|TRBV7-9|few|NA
TGTGCCAGCAGCTTAGAAGGTGGGAGAGATACGCAGTATTTT
CASSLEGGRDTQYF
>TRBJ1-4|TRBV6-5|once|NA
TGTGCCAGCACCCCGGGTGGGTCCACTAATGAAAAACTGTTTTTT
CASTPGGSTNEKLFF
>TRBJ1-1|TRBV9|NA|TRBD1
TGTGCCAGCAGCGCGGGACAGGGCAACACTGAAGCTTTCTTT
CASSAGQGNTEAFF
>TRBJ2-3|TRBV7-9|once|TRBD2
TGTGCCAGCAGCTCCGGGACTACCGACACAGATACGCAGTATTTT
CASSSGTTDTDTQYF
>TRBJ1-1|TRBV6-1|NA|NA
TGTGCCAGCAGTGATGGGGGGGAGGTTTTCTTT
CASSDGGEVFF
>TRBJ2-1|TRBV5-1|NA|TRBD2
TGCGCCAGCAGCTTGGGACTAGCGGGAATCGATGAGCAGTTCTTC
CASSLGLAGIDEQFF
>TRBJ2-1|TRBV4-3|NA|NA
TGCGCCAGCAGCCAAGATAGGGGTCGTTCTCTGTTCTTC
CASSQDRGRSLFF
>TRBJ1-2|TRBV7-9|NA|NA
TGTGCCAGCAGCTTCCGCGGTGGTGGCTACACCTTC
CASSFRGGGYTF
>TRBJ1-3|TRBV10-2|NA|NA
TGCGCCAGCAGTGCTCCAGGGGCTGGAAACACCATATATTTT
CASSAPGAGNTIYF
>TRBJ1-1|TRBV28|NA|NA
TGTGCCAGCAGTTCCTCAGGGAAAGCTTTCTTT
CASSSSGKAFF
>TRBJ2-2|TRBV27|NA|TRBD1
TGTGCCAGTAGTTTCACAGGGGAGAACACCGGGGAGCTGTTTTTT
CASSFTGENTGELFF
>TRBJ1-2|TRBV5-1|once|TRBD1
TGCGCCAGCAGCTTGGGTCAGGGGGACTATGGCTACACCTTC
CASSLGQGDYGYTF
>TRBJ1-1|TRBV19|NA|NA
TGTGCCAGTAGTATGGCCCTTGAAGCTTTCTTT
CASSMALEAFF
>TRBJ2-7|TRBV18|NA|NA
TGTGCCAGCTCGTACAGCGGGACAGGTTCCTACGAGCAGTACTTC
CASSYSGTGSYEQYF
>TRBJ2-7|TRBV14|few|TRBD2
TGTGCCAGCAGCCGTGGGACTAGCGGGACTCGCTACGAGCAGTACTTC
CASSRGTSGTRYEQYF
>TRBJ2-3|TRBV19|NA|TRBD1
TGTGCCAGTAGTATTGGACAGGGGACTTACACAGATACGCAGTATTTT
CASSIGQGTYTDTQYF
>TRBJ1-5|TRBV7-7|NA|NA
TGTGCTAGCAGCTTCCGCGTTTGGGACAACGATAGCAATCAGCCCCAGCATTTT
CASSFRVWDNDSNQPQHF
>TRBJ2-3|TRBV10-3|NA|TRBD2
TGTGCCATCAGTGCTAGGCGAGGTCTAGCGGGAGGGCTAAGCACAGATACGCAGTATTTT
CAISARRGLAGGLSTDTQYF
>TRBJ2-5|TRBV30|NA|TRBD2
TGTGCCTCGAGCGGGGGGGCGTGGGAGACCCAGTACTTC
CASSGGAWETQYF
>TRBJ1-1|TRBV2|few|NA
TGTGCCAGCAATGGACAAAATCCCCGAGAAGCTTTCTTT
CASNGQNPREAFF
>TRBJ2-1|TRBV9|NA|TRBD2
TGTGCCAGCAGCGTAGGTCCTAGCGGGAGGGGCAATGAGCAGTTCTTC
CASSVGPSGRGNEQFF
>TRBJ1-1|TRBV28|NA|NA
TGTGCCAGCAGATTAACAGGTTTTGAAGCTTTCTTT
CASRLTGFEAFF
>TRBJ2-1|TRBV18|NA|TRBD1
TGTGCCAGCTCACCACCGCAGGGGGAGTTCAATGAGCAGTTCTTC
CASSPPQGEFNEQFF
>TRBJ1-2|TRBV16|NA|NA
TGTGCCAGCAGCCAATCAGAGGGAACGGTGCATGGCTACACCTTC
CASSQSEGTVHGYTF
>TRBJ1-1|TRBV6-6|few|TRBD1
TGTGCCAGCAGCTGGACAGGGCACGCCGAAGGTGAAGCTTTCTTT
CASSWTGHAEGEAFF
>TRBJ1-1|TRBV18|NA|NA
TGTGCCAGCTCACCACCGGAGGGGTTATCCACTGAAGCTTTCTTT
CASSPPEGLSTEAFF
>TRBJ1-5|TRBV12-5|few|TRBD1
TGTGCTAGTGGTTTGGTACCTATACTTTGGGACAGGGGATCGTCAGGTCAGCCCCAGCATTTT
CASGLVPILWDRGSSGQPQHF
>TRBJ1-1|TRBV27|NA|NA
TGTGCCAGCAGTTTAGAAGGGGGAATCACTGAAGCTTTCTTT
CASSLEGGITEAFF
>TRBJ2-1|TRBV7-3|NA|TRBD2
TGTGCCAGCAGGGAGCGGGGGGGCCAGGGTGAGCAGTTCTTC
CASRERGGQGEQFF
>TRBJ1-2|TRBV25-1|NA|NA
TGTGCCTCCGCTGGGGGCACCGGCTACACCTTC
CASAGGTGYTF
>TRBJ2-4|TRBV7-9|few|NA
TGTGCCAGCAGCTTAGTTCTGGCGGGATTAAAAAACATTCAGTACTTC
CASSLVLAGLKNIQYF
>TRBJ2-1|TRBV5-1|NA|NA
TGCGCCAGCAGCTTGGCCGGGGGTCCCCCGCAAGATGAGCAGTTCTTC
CASSLAGGPPQDEQFF
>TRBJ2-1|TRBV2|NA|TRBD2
TGTGCCAGCAGTCCCGGGACTAGTGGTAATGAGCAGTTCTTC
CASSPGTSGNEQFF
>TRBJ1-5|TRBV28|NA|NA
TGTGCCAGCAGTACTTCCGGAGGAAATCAGCCCCAGCATTTT
CASSTSGGNQPQHF
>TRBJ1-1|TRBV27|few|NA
TGTGCCAGCAGTTTATCGAACGGTAGAGAAGCTTTCTTT
CASSLSNGREAFF